This TCR beta chain was retrieved from a study of somatic reversion in DOCK8 deficiency (dated by TCRdb to about 2020). Turning to the overall study: The study compared T cell receptor beta repertoires of DOCK8-deficient patients, DOCK8-revertant patients and healthy volunteers. The DOCK8-deficient patients included in the study had already been reported in previous work. The study examined how somatic reversion of pathogenic DOCK8 variants changes lymphocyte differentiation and function in DOCK8 deficiency.

Healthy control blood was obtained from volunteer donors provided by blood services in Australia and France. Genomic DNA for TCR repertoire analysis was extracted from whole blood samples or from PBMCs. Library construction relied on multiplex PCR. One-step amplicon PCR with EuroClonality-NGS primers was used to generate TRB libraries from approximately 0.09 ug genomic DNA. Sequencing of the TRB amplicons was carried out on Illumina MiSeq instruments using 2 x 250 bp version 2 chemistry. For the original study's pipeline: Primary TRB sequence analysis and V(D)J annotation were performed with IMGT/HighV-QUEST. VDJtools was used to assess repertoire diversity and composition after nonfunctional clones were removed and samples were downsampled for comparisons between samples. TCRdb redid the processing of the public reads, applying fastp at Q25 and MiXCR, and retained in-frame beta chains. Each record represents a unique CDR3 protein, reported with the most common genes and DNA among its rows. What appears here as the V and J calls and clone size reflects TCRdb's work, not the paper's. The sample table shows 2,000 to 3,000 distinct CDR3 sequences, and roughly a quarter are seen once. The ten largest account for approximately 9.5% of the sample.

A few counts support this clonotype. The specificity of this receptor is unknown. Qualities for individual bases were not recorded, and no much larger clone is one base off. The CDR3 contains 14 residues, cysteine and phenylalanine counted. The kept DNA is CDR3 alone, 42 bases in frame from the first base. Deletion took 3 bases off V and 3 bases off J, with a span of 15 bases between the germline ends. In the germline V gene (reference sequence), CDR1 corresponds to GTSNPN and CDR2 to SVGIG. What the authors observed across the whole study: The methods did not state, for each individual sample, whether the source material was whole blood or PBMCs.

The TCR originated in a human donor in good health. Recombination linked TRBV30 to TRBJ2-7; no D gene call is confident. The source material was peripheral blood. CDR3 reads: CAWSRRSPVYEQYF. In nucleotide form, the sequence is TGTGCCTGGAGCCGCCGGTCCCCGGTCTACGAGCAGTACTTC.